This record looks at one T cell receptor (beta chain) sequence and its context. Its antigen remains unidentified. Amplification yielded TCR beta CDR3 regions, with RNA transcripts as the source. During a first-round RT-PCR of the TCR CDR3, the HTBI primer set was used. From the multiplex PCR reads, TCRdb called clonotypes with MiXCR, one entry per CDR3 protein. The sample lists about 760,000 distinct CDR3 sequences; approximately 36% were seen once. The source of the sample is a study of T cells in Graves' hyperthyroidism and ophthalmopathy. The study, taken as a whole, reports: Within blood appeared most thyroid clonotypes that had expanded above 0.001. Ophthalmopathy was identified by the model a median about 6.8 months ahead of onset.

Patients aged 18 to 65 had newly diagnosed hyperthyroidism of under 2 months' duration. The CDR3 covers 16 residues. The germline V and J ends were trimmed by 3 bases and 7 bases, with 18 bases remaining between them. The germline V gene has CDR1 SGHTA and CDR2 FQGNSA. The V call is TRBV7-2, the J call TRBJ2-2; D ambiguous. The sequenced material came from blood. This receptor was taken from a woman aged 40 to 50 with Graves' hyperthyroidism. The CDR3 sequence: CASSLSPVGLVGELFF. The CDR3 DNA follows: TGTGCCAGCAGCTTGTCCCCGGTAGGGCTAGTCGGGGAGCTGTTTTTT.